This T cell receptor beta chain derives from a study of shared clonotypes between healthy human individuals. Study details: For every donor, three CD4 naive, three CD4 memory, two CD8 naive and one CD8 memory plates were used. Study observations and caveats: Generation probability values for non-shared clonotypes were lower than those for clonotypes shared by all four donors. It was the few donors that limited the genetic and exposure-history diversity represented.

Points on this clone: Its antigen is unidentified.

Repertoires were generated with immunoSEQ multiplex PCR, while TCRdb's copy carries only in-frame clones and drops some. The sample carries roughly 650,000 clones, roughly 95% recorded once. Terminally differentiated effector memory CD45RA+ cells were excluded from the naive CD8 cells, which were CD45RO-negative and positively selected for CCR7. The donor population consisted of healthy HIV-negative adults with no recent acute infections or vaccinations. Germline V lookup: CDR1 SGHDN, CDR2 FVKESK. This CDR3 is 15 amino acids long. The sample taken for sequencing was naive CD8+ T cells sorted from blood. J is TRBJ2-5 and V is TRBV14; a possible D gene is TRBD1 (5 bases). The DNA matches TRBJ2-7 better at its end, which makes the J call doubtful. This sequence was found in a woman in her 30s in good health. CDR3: CASSQGAGFLYEQYF. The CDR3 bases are TGTGCCAGCAGCCAAGGGGCAGGGTTTCTCTACGAGCAGTACTTC.